The present T cell receptor beta chain was sequenced within a study of vaccination and CD4 T cells after COVID-19 (dated by TCRdb to between 2021 and 2022). Background for the entire study: Every convalescent patient had a positive nasal swab PCR test for SARS-CoV-2, with mild disease in about 9 patients and severe disease in one. Six males and four females were included in the convalescent cohort, with two Hispanic individuals, seven Caucasians, two Asians and one multiracial person represented. For a few convalescent patients, samples were collected at an early post-vaccination timepoint (day 14) as well as at a late post-vaccination timepoint (days 161 to 241). Each participant got two doses of either the Pfizer-BioNTech BNT162b2 vaccine (n=8) or the Moderna mRNA-1273 vaccine (n=2). Post-COVID blood samples were collected from convalescent patients a median of roughly 100 days after diagnosis, with a range of roughly 30 to 161 days. Post-vaccine blood samples were taken a median of approximately 76 days after the second vaccine dose, with a range of roughly 14 to 250 days. For stimulating the cultures, overlapping spike peptide pools were used, derived from SARS-CoV-2 as well as from the common cold coronaviruses HCoV-NL63, HCoV-OC43 and HCoV-229E. In 10 COVID-19 convalescent patients and a handful of infection-naive healthy vaccine recipients, the spike-specific CD4+ TCR repertoire before mRNA vaccination was compared with the repertoire after mRNA vaccination. As controls, cultures received a CEFX viral epitope pool (the positive control), an HIV-1 Nef peptide pool (the negative control), or no peptide at all.

This clonotype has more than one count but fewer than ten. This receptor's antigen is unknown. No much larger clone is present one base from it, and per-base qualities are unavailable. The CDR3 runs 16 amino acids, cysteine and phenylalanine included. The kept DNA is CDR3 alone, 48 bases in frame from the first base. V is cut by 2 bases and J by 8 bases, and the space between the germline ends is 19 bases. CDR1 and CDR2, per the germline V gene, are SGHTA and FQGNSA. The label giving this sample's time point can be read as: late sampling 161 to 241 days after vaccination in a few convalescent patients. The intended sense of this specimen's treatment or condition label: roughly 10-day PBMC culture with coronavirus spike peptide pools or control peptides (ViraFEST assay). The study used the ViraFEST assay, which expanded antigen-specific T cells with peptide pools and then identified expanded clonotypes by TCR sequencing. The convalescent patients' positive SARS-CoV-2 PCR tests fell between March and December 2020, which was before the Alpha, Beta and Delta variants emerged in the United States. Each well held 2.2 million or so PBMCs cultured with approximately 10 ug/ml peptide pools in IMDM containing 5% human AB serum and roughly 10 IU/ml IL-2. Half of the culture medium was replaced with fresh IL-2-containing medium on days 3 and 7. Once the cells had been in culture for around ten days, the EasySep CD4+ T cell isolation kit was used to isolate CD4+ T cells by negative selection. Ficoll-Paque Plus gradient centrifugation was used to isolate PBMCs from whole blood, and the isolated PBMCs were then either used fresh or cryopreserved at -140C. Each culture condition was generally run in triplicate wells.

The library relied on PCR. DNA from cultured CD4+ T cells was subjected to TCR sequencing with the Oncomine TCR Beta short-read assay at the Johns Hopkins FTIC core. The QIAamp micro DNA kit was used to extract genomic DNA from the cultured CD4+ T cells. Oncomine TCR Beta libraries made from cultured CD4+ T cells were pooled using unique dual indexes and sequenced on an Illumina iSeq 100. Concerning the study's data processing: Non-productive sequences were filtered out, and CDR3s that did not start with C, did not end with F or W, or were shorter than 7 amino acids were discarded. Antigen-specific clonotypes were identified with the MANAFEST web application by comparing peptide-stimulated wells with reference and other culture wells. An FDR below 0.05, an odds ratio above 5, and a productive frequency above 0.1% in at least two of three replicate wells were required for clones to be considered positive. A clonotype was classed as cross-reactive if the clonotype showed significant expansion both in SARS-CoV-2 spike wells and in at least one common cold coronavirus spike condition. Levenshtein distances (stringdist) and unrooted phylogenetic trees (ape) in R version 3.6.1 were used to assess CDR3 homology. Clones were called with MiXCR by TCRdb after fastp trimmed the public reads at Q25, and only in-frame beta chains were retained. Rows are combined by CDR3 protein, so each entry shows the most common genes and DNA. The V and J calls shown here were made by TCRdb, not taken from the authors' results. This sample lists around 16,000 distinct CDR3 sequences; roughly 48% were detected once. The top ten hold about 19% of the sample.

Beyond this particular receptor, the publication reports: Among the post-vaccine SARS-CoV-2-reactive clones in convalescent patients, a median around 90% showed up only after vaccination, which suggests vaccine-specific priming. In convalescent patients, nearly all vaccine-specific clones (304 of 307) were found to be mono-reactive for SARS-CoV-2 spike rather than cross-reactive with common cold coronaviruses. Although the median number of SARS-CoV-2-reactive clonotypes went up from roughly 20 after infection to some 37 after vaccination, the increase was not significant. The number of convalescent patients in the study was relatively small, and the study did not examine early timepoints following natural infection.

The chain employs TRBV7-2 and TRBJ2-1; the D segment could be TRBD2, given 5 matching bases. The source was CD4+ T cells from blood, cultured in vitro, collected about 7 months after SARS-CoV-2 vaccination. The clonotype originates from a human donor who had recovered from COVID-19. The base sequence is TGTGCCAGCAGCTTATTCTCGGGATCACGTACCGATGAGCAGTTCTTC. The translation is CASSLFSGSRTDEQFF.